The clone carrying this T cell receptor beta chain was picked up a small number of times. Reverse transcribing all isolated RNA meant expressed TCRB transcripts were sequenced. Assay used: immunoSEQ multiplex PCR; TCRdb lists only in-frame clones, some missing. Counted here are 400,000 to 550,000 clones, more than 9.5% occurring once; the ten biggest clones make up about 0.042%. The data are from a study of beta chain features in type 1 diabetes. The CDR3 is 11 amino acids. The trim removed 6 bases at V and 8 bases at J, leaving 4 bases unmatched. CDR1 is DFQATT and CDR2 is SNEGSKA in the germline V gene (reference sequence).

The chain carries TRBV20-1 and TRBJ2-3, with 8 positions matching TRBD2. The clonotype comes from a young woman in good health. Sequenced input: naive CD4+ T cells from blood. The CDR3 loop is CSAPGGGTQYF. DNA of the CDR3: TGCAGTGCCCCCGGGGGGGGTACGCAGTATTTT.